This T cell receptor beta chain appears in the sequencing data of a study of T cell changes during pregnancy in multiple sclerosis. Unmatched junction bases numbered 7, after V lost 7 bases and J lost 0 bases. The CDR3 sequence is 15 residues long. CDR1 and CDR2 (germline): SGDLS, YYNGEE. Produced via immunoSEQ multiplex PCR; TCRdb's table is partial and in-frame only. Of about 28,000 clones listed, about 88% were seen once; the top ten hold approximately 0.79%. The sequencing here drew on CD4+ T cells from peripheral blood mononuclear cells, taken in the second trimester of pregnancy. This TCR came from a female donor with multiple sclerosis, enrolled in a pregnancy study. V gene TRBV9 combines with J gene TRBJ2-1; 7 positions match TRBD2. The CDR3 nucleotides read TGTGCCAGCTCCAGGGAGGGGAGCTCCTACAATGAGCAGTTCTTC. Its protein product is CASSREGSSYNEQFF.